The entry that follows covers one T cell receptor beta chain sequence. What it recognizes is unknown. The data originate from a study of T cell responses to AZD1222 COVID-19 vaccine. TCRdb's copy holds only in-frame clones and misses some; the assay was immunoSEQ multiplex PCR. The data contain under 110,000 clones, 90% of them singletons. Study-wide findings and caveats: At baseline, seropositivity was found in only a handful of AZD1222 recipients.

Germline V gene lookup returns CDR1 KGHSH and CDR2 LQKENI. Trimming pared 3 bases from V and 7 bases from J, leaving 15 bases between. The CDR3 covers 14 residues. The chain links TRBV18 to TRBJ1-1; D uncertain. This receptor was identified in an adult in good health. The sample in question was peripheral blood, obtained on day 0 of AZD1222 vaccination. The CDR3 coding sequence is TGTGCCAGCTCACCGGTGGACGGCGCTTTTGAAGCTTTCTTT. Translated: CASSPVDGAFEAFF.